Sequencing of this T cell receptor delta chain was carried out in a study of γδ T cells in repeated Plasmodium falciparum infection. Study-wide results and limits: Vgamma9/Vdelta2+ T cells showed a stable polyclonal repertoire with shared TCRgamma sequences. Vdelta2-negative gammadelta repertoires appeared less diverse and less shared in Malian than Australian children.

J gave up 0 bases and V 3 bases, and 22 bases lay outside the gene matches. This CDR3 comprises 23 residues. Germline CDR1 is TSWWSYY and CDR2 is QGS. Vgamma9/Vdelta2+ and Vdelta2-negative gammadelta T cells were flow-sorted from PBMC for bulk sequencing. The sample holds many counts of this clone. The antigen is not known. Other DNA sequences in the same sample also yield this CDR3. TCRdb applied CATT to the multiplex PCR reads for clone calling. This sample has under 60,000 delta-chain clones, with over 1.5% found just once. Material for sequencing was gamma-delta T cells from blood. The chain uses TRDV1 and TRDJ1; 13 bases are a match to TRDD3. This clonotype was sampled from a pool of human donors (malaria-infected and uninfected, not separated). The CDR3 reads CALGDPTPSRTGGYAGYTDKLIF. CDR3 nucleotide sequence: TGTGCTCTTGGGGACCCGACCCCATCCCGTACTGGGGGATACGCGGGGTACACCGATAAACTCATCTTT.